What follows are 23 T cell receptor beta chains derived from one specimen sequenced in a study of CXCR3-negative and CXCR3-positive naive CD8 T cells. With UMI labels, 5' RACE was used to prepare the TRB cDNA libraries. TCRdb reprocessed the 5' RACE reads; each CDR3 protein has one entry and no DNA is given. This sample contains just under 90,000 distinct CDR3 sequences. The antigens for these receptors are not known. Study conclusions and caveats: In CXCR3-positive naive cells, the TRB CDR3s were more hydrophobic than in CXCR3-negative naive cells.

Sample: naive CXCR3+ CD8+ T cells from blood. As for subset: CD45RO-CCR7+CD27+CD95- naive CD8+ T cells expressing CXCR3 (TNR3+). All receptors come from a human donor in good health. Some clones in this sample may be carry-over from other donors' samples.

The chain combines TRBV7-9 with TRBJ2-1. Germline CDR1 reads SEHNR; CDR2 reads FQNEAQ (reference sequence). CDR3 length: 11 amino acids. CDR3 region: CASSSANEQFF.

The rearrangement joins TRBV6-2 or TRBV6-3 to TRBJ2-2; TCRdb's D gene call, TRBD1, goes unchecked for lack of DNA. CDR3 length equals 15 residues. Looked up from germline, CDR1 is MNHEY and CDR2 is SVGEGT. The CDR3 is CASNGQGTNTGELFF.

The J gene is TRBJ2-2, the V gene TRBV2; TCRdb gives TRBD1 as the D gene, but with no DNA this cannot be confirmed. Looked up from germline, CDR1 is SNHLY and CDR2 is FYNNEI. The CDR3 has 16 amino acids. The CDR3: CASSEARTGPTGELFF.

The chain links TRBV28 to TRBJ2-1. Germline CDR1 and CDR2: MDHEN and SYDVKM. The CDR3 extends over 14 amino acids. The CDR3: CASSLPDEEDEQFF.

The chain combines TRBV28 with TRBJ2-7; no DNA is available, so the TRBD1 call from TCRdb remains unchecked. There are 15 residues in the CDR3. Per germline, CDR1 MDHEN and CDR2 SYDVKM. The CDR3 here is CASSYIGQGEYEQYF.

The rearrangement links TRBV7-8 to TRBJ2-2; TCRdb outputs TRBD1, but without DNA this stays unchecked. This CDR3 has 15 amino acids. CDR1 SGHVS and CDR2 FQNEAQ come from the germline V gene. The chain's CDR3 is CASSPQPTGPRELFF.

The CDR3 loop is CSAPGTAGYTF. This chain connects TRBV20-1 to TRBJ1-2. CDR3 length equals 11 residues. CDR1 and CDR2 (germline): DFQATT, SNEGSKA (reference sequence).

The chain is built from TRBV27 and TRBJ2-5; TCRdb indicates TRBD2, and absent DNA this call remains unverified. Germline V gene sequence: CDR1 MNHEY, CDR2 SMNVEV (reference sequence). CDR3 length: 18 amino acids. The CDR3 loop reads CASSPSGLAGGRQETQYF.

J is TRBJ2-4 and V is TRBV7-9. Germline V CDR1 and CDR2: SEHNR, FQNEAQ (reference sequence). This CDR3 is built from 12 residues. CDR3 sequence reads: CASSFGSVKMDF.

The chain uses TRBV5-6 and TRBJ1-2. This CDR3 region has 15 residues. Germline V gives CDR1 SGHDT, CDR2 YYEEEE. The CDR3 protein is CASSSRQADRPRYTF.

The gene calls are TRBV6-5 and TRBJ2-1; TCRdb proposes TRBD2, but this gene call is untestable without DNA. Germline CDR1 reads MNHEY; CDR2 reads SVGAGI. CDR3 length: 14 amino acids. CDR3 residues: CASSYSAGTNEQFF.

The genes are TRBV5-1 and TRBJ1-5. The germline V gene encodes CDR1 SGHRS and CDR2 YFSETQ. The CDR3 length is 13 residues. The chain's CDR3 is CASSTEGNQPQHF.

The J gene is TRBJ1-6, the V gene TRBV10-1. This CDR3 spans 11 amino acids. Germline CDR1 and CDR2: WNHNN and SYGVQD (reference sequence). CDR3 sequence reads: CASSEKHVLHF.

This chain joins TRBV7-9 and TRBJ1-5; the D gene TCRdb calls, TRBD1, cannot be checked with no DNA. The CDR3 has 20 amino acids. Germline CDR1 and CDR2: SEHNR and FQNEAQ (reference sequence). The CDR3: CASSHETSGTGVNGNQPQHF.

The genes are TRBV5-1 and TRBJ2-1; TCRdb indicates TRBD1, and absent DNA this call remains unverified. This CDR3 is built from 17 residues. Germline CDR1 reads SGHRS; CDR2 reads YFSETQ. CDR3 amino acids: CASSLTPSGLSYNEQFF.

The genes are TRBV28 and TRBJ2-7. CDR3 length equals 12 residues. Germline V gives CDR1 MDHEN, CDR2 SYDVKM. The CDR3 reads CASMQHPYEQYF.

This sequence joins TRBV9 and TRBJ2-1. This CDR3 is 13 amino acids long. Germline V CDR1 and CDR2: SGDLS, YYNGEE. The CDR3 here is CASSVGSGLEQFF. Supplemented by reference TRBV9 and TRBJ2-1, the full variable domain reads DSGVTQTPKHLITATGQRVTLRCSPRSGDLSVYWYQQSLDQGLQFLIQYYNGEERAKGNILERFSAQQFPDLHSELNLSSLELGDSALYFCASSVGSGLEQFFGPGTRLTVL.

The chain uses TRBV7-8 and TRBJ2-3; TCRdb selects TRBD2, and the lack of DNA leaves this call unchecked. Germline V gene data show CDR1 as SGHVS and CDR2 as FQNEAQ. The CDR3 length is 15 residues. The CDR3 sequence: CASSLGGSGLDTQYF.

This chain links TRBV24-1 with TRBJ2-3; there is no DNA to check the TCRdb D call of TRBD1. From germline, CDR1 is KGHDR and CDR2 SFDVKD. The CDR3 runs to 15 residues. CDR3 sequence reads: CATSAWPGGPDTQYF.

The chain uses TRBV20-1 and TRBJ1-1. Germline V CDR1 and CDR2: DFQATT, SNEGSKA (reference sequence). The CDR3 has 14 residues. This CDR3 reads CSARGTQTNTEAFF.

The V and J genes are TRBV18 and TRBJ2-3. This CDR3 is built from 13 residues. The germline gives CDR1 KGHSH, CDR2 LQKENI. CDR3 loop: CASSPGFTDTQYF.

This chain connects TRBV14 to TRBJ2-7; TCRdb gives TRBD1 as the D gene, but with no DNA this cannot be confirmed. CDR3 length equals 12 residues. Germline assignment: CDR1 SGHDN and CDR2 FVKESK. CDR3 region: CASSPQGYEQYF.

V gene TRBV7-6 combines with J gene TRBJ1-4; TCRdb designates TRBD1, a call that cannot be tested without DNA. The CDR3 is 14 residues long. Germline CDR1 is SGHVS and CDR2 is FNYEAQ. The CDR3: CASSLGGGNEKLFF.